This T cell receptor beta chain was recovered during a study of CD8 T cells in Susac syndrome. Study observations and caveats: The study conceded that relatively few individuals underwent its TCR sequencing and HLA analysis.

Worth noting for this clonotype: What it binds is not known.

Germline V gene sequence: CDR1 SGHTS, CDR2 YDEGEE. This CDR3 is built from 15 residues. V was cut by 0 bases and J by 3 bases, with 12 bases left in between. Random-hexamer reverse transcription was applied to roughly 0.45 to 1 ug RNA. MiXCR, applied by TCRdb to the immunoSEQ multiplex PCR reads, yields one record per CDR3 protein. Among fewer than 200,000 distinct CDR3 sequences listed, approximately 93% were seen once. The V gene is TRBV5-8, the J gene TRBJ2-5; D might be TRBD1 (6 bases). This receptor was identified in a human donor in good health. What was sequenced was CD4+ T cells from PBMCs. CDR3 residues: CASSLGFRGEETQYF. DNA of the CDR3: TGTGCCAGCAGCTTGGGTTTCAGGGGCGAAGAGACCCAGTACTTC.